This T cell receptor (beta chain) was recovered during a study of blood T cell repertoires in COVID-19. Study information: Samples taken during acute and convalescent COVID-19 were collected in the United States, Italy and Spain. Sample material is recorded as cDNA or gDNA derived from T cells, B-cell-depleted T cells, or PBMCs.

V gave up 5 bases and J gave up 5 bases; unmatched junction bases: 10. Germline CDR1 and CDR2: SGHTA and FQGNSA. The CDR3 extends over 16 amino acids. In the authors' workflow: Reference gene primer amplification yielded estimated nucleated cell counts. Here immunoSEQ multiplex PCR was the method, and the copy in TCRdb shows in-frame clones only, minus some. V, J and clone size reflect that table, while D and trimming were determined from the DNA. The sample includes roughly 260,000 clones, more than 70% of them seen just once. This chain links TRBV7-2 with TRBJ2-7; 12 bases are shared with TRBD1. Sequencing used peripheral blood. The clonotype comes from a woman in her thirties or forties who had recovered from COVID-19. This CDR3 is CASSLGDRGREHEQYF. CDR3 DNA: TGTGCCAGCAGCCTTGGGGACAGGGGGCGGGAACACGAGCAGTACTTC.